This T cell receptor (beta chain) was identified during a study of cytomegalovirus exposure and HLA in healthy donors. Overall study context: Among roughly 180 million T cells, an earlier analysis found roughly 110 million unique TCR beta sequences.

CDR1 and CDR2 from the germline V gene are LNHNV and YYDKDF (reference sequence). This CDR3 spans 15 amino acids. V was clipped by 1 base and J by 4 bases; unmatched bases: 2. The study ran its PCR with 60 Vbeta and 13 Jbeta primers. Profiling relied on immunoSEQ multiplex PCR, and the TCRdb table lists in-frame clones only, not all of them. The repertoire includes 60,000 to 75,000 clones, roughly four fifths of them detected once, and about a fifth sits in the top ten. To note about this clone: Its matching antigen is unknown.

Overall study results and limits: Some V segments could not be told apart, so they were left out, TRBV6-2 and TRBV6-3 among them. Trimming of TCR beta V- and J-genes showed a link, identified in a later analysis, to a missense DCLRE1C variant. Earlier analysis found most TCR beta V segments productive about 90% or about 30% of the time.

Specimen: PBMCs. The chain combines TRBV15 with TRBJ2-1, with 9 bases that match TRBD2. The clonotype comes from a woman aged 30 to 39 in good health and CMV-seropositive. Here the CDR3 DNA reads TGTGCCACCAGCAGAGGGACTAGCGAGTACAATGAGCAGTTCTTC. Its protein is CATSRGTSEYNEQFF.